This is a list of T cell receptor beta chains from one sample in a study of PD-1 blockade in classical Hodgkin lymphoma. Clones were sequenced by immunoSEQ multiplex PCR, and TCRdb holds only the in-frame ones, with some missing. The sample has some 41,000 clones; roughly 78% are singletons. The sample consisted of peripheral blood mononuclear cells (PBMCs), taken before the second cycle of nivolumab. The source is a human donor with classical Hodgkin lymphoma. Each CDR3 is given with its conserved first and last residue. D genes are given only for firm matches. The listing skips clone size in some rows; elsewhere it reads once, few, many or a size class.

v_call: TRBV4-1
j_call: TRBJ1-1
clone_size: medium-sized
d_call: -
cdr3_nt: TGCGCCAGCAGCCAAGATCTGCGGGAGGGCACTGAAGCTTTCTTT
cdr3_aa: CASSQDLREGTEAFF

v_call: TRBV11-2
j_call: TRBJ1-2
clone_size: -
d_call: TRBD1
cdr3_nt: TGTGCCAGCAGTTCCGGGACAGTTGGTGGCTACACCTTC
cdr3_aa: CASSSGTVGGYTF

v_call: TRBV7-6
j_call: TRBJ2-7
clone_size: -
d_call: TRBD1
cdr3_nt: TGTGCCAGCAGCCAATGGACAGGGACAAACTACGAGCAGTACTTC
cdr3_aa: CASSQWTGTNYEQYF

v_call: TRBV19
j_call: TRBJ1-2
clone_size: -
d_call: -
cdr3_nt: TGTGCCAGTAGTTTTCAGTACGGGACAATAGAAGGCTACACCTTC
cdr3_aa: CASSFQYGTIEGYTF

v_call: TRBV19
j_call: TRBJ2-2
clone_size: -
d_call: TRBD1
cdr3_nt: TGTGCCAGTTGGACCGGGACAGGGATTTTCACCGGGGAGCTGTTTTTT
cdr3_aa: CASWTGTGIFTGELFF

v_call: TRBV15
j_call: TRBJ2-5
clone_size: -
d_call: TRBD1
cdr3_nt: TGTGCCACCAGCAGAGATAAGTGGGACAGCTCGAGCAAGGAGACCCAGTACTTC
cdr3_aa: CATSRDKWDSSSKETQYF

v_call: TRBV13
j_call: TRBJ1-2
clone_size: many
d_call: TRBD1
cdr3_nt: TGTGCCTGCAACCGGGACAGGGCCCACTATGGCTACACCTTC
cdr3_aa: CACNRDRAHYGYTF

v_call: TRBV7-3
j_call: TRBJ1-6
clone_size: -
d_call: -
cdr3_nt: TGTGCCAGCAGCTCTACCTCAGGGGAATCACCCCTCCACTTT
cdr3_aa: CASSSTSGESPLHF

v_call: TRBV28
j_call: TRBJ1-4
clone_size: once
d_call: -
cdr3_nt: TGTGCCAGCAGTGACCGGAGAGATGAAAAACTGTTTTTT
cdr3_aa: CASSDRRDEKLFF

v_call: TRBV19
j_call: TRBJ1-2
clone_size: once
d_call: -
cdr3_nt: TGTGCCAGTACCCCGGCGTGGAGCAATGGCTACACCTTC
cdr3_aa: CASTPAWSNGYTF

v_call: TRBV10-3
j_call: TRBJ2-7
clone_size: -
d_call: TRBD2
cdr3_nt: TGTGCCATCAGTGAGTCGACAGCTAGCGGGGGGTCCGACGAGCAGTACTTC
cdr3_aa: CAISESTASGGSDEQYF

v_call: TRBV29-1
j_call: TRBJ2-1
clone_size: -
d_call: TRBD2
cdr3_nt: TGCAGCGTCGAAGGTATTGAGCGGGGCCGTCCCTCCCCTTACAATGAGCAGTTCTTC
cdr3_aa: CSVEGIERGRPSPYNEQFF

v_call: TRBV5-4
j_call: TRBJ2-2
clone_size: -
d_call: -
cdr3_nt: TGTGCCAGCAGTTTTGGGGCCCCCGGGGAGCTGTTTTTT
cdr3_aa: CASSFGAPGELFF

v_call: TRBV7-7
j_call: TRBJ2-5
clone_size: -
d_call: -
cdr3_nt: TGTGCCAGCAGCTTAAAAAGGGATGGGGAGACCCAGTACTTC
cdr3_aa: CASSLKRDGETQYF

v_call: TRBV12-5
j_call: TRBJ2-1
clone_size: -
d_call: TRBD1
cdr3_nt: TGTGCTAGTGGTTCGATGACAGGGTATGAGCAGTTCTTC
cdr3_aa: CASGSMTGYEQFF

v_call: TRBV25-1
j_call: TRBJ2-4
clone_size: -
d_call: -
cdr3_nt: TGTGCCAGCAGTGAAAAATATAGGACAATAAGGGACATTCAGTACTTC
cdr3_aa: CASSEKYRTIRDIQYF

v_call: TRBV5-6
j_call: TRBJ1-2
clone_size: -
d_call: TRBD1
cdr3_nt: TGTGCCAGCAGCTCACAGGGACAGGCGTTCTATGGCTACACCTTC
cdr3_aa: CASSSQGQAFYGYTF

v_call: TRBV4-3
j_call: TRBJ2-7
clone_size: -
d_call: TRBD1
cdr3_nt: TGCGCCAGCAGCCAAGATCAGGGACAGGGGACCCACGAGCAGTACTTC
cdr3_aa: CASSQDQGQGTHEQYF

v_call: TRBV7-9
j_call: TRBJ2-7
clone_size: -
d_call: -
cdr3_nt: TGTGCCAGCGGAGAGCAGTACTTC
cdr3_aa: CASGEQYF

v_call: TRBV11-2
j_call: TRBJ2-7
clone_size: few
d_call: -
cdr3_nt: TGTGCCAGCAGCTTCGGGACGGAGCTCGAGCAGTACTTC
cdr3_aa: CASSFGTELEQYF

v_call: TRBV5-6
j_call: TRBJ1-6
clone_size: -
d_call: -
cdr3_nt: TGTGCCAGCAGCTTGGTGGGTAATTCACCCCTCCACTTT
cdr3_aa: CASSLVGNSPLHF

v_call: TRBV6-5
j_call: TRBJ1-2
clone_size: -
d_call: -
cdr3_nt: TGTGCCAGCAGTCCAGGGGTCTATGGCTACACCTTC
cdr3_aa: CASSPGVYGYTF

v_call: TRBV13
j_call: TRBJ2-1
clone_size: few
d_call: -
cdr3_nt: TGTGCCAGCAGCTTAGGAATGGATAGGGAGCAGTTCTTC
cdr3_aa: CASSLGMDREQFF

v_call: TRBV9
j_call: TRBJ2-6
clone_size: -
d_call: TRBD1
cdr3_nt: TGTGCCAGCAGCGTCACCGGGACAGGAACTGGGGCCAACGTCCTGACTTTC
cdr3_aa: CASSVTGTGTGANVLTF

v_call: TRBV7-9
j_call: TRBJ2-5
clone_size: -
d_call: -
cdr3_nt: TGTGCCAGCAGCTTTTACGACGGGAACGAAGAGACCCAGTACTTC
cdr3_aa: CASSFYDGNEETQYF

v_call: TRBV27
j_call: TRBJ2-2
clone_size: many
d_call: -
cdr3_nt: TGTGCCAGCAGTTTAGAACAGGACCACTCCGGGATTAACACCGGGGAGCTGTTTTTT
cdr3_aa: CASSLEQDHSGINTGELFF

v_call: TRBV4-3
j_call: TRBJ2-6
clone_size: once
d_call: TRBD2
cdr3_nt: TGCGCCAGCAGCCAAGACTCTAGCGGGGCTATCTCTGGGGCCAACGTCCTGACTTTC
cdr3_aa: CASSQDSSGAISGANVLTF

v_call: TRBV6-5
j_call: TRBJ1-5
clone_size: -
d_call: TRBD1
cdr3_nt: TGTGCCAGCGACGGACAGGTTAGCAATCAGCCCCAGCATTTT
cdr3_aa: CASDGQVSNQPQHF

v_call: TRBV9
j_call: TRBJ2-1
clone_size: -
d_call: -
cdr3_nt: TGTGCCAGCAGCGTAGCTACCGTGGCGGGACCCAATGAGCAGTTCTTC
cdr3_aa: CASSVATVAGPNEQFF

v_call: TRBV18
j_call: TRBJ2-2
clone_size: -
d_call: TRBD1
cdr3_nt: TGTGCCAGCTCACGGGGACAGGGGGTGTCGAACACCGGGGAGCTGTTTTTT
cdr3_aa: CASSRGQGVSNTGELFF

v_call: TRBV10-3
j_call: TRBJ1-1
clone_size: -
d_call: -
cdr3_nt: TGTGCCATCAGCGGACCATCCCCCGCAGGGGAGGTGAGGACTGAAGCTTTCTTT
cdr3_aa: CAISGPSPAGEVRTEAFF

v_call: TRBV5-1
j_call: TRBJ2-7
clone_size: -
d_call: -
cdr3_nt: TGCGCCAGCAGCCCAGGTAGCTACGAGCAGTACTTC
cdr3_aa: CASSPGSYEQYF

v_call: TRBV9
j_call: TRBJ2-3
clone_size: -
d_call: -
cdr3_nt: TGTGCCAGCAGCTTCACCCGAGATACGCAGTATTTT
cdr3_aa: CASSFTRDTQYF

v_call: TRBV5-5
j_call: TRBJ2-7
clone_size: -
d_call: TRBD2
cdr3_nt: TGTGCCAGCAGCCCGGGAGGCCTCTACGAGCAGTACTTC
cdr3_aa: CASSPGGLYEQYF

v_call: TRBV28
j_call: TRBJ2-7
clone_size: -
d_call: TRBD1
cdr3_nt: TGTGCCAGCAGCCTACAGGGGGAGCATATTTCGGAGCAGTACTTC
cdr3_aa: CASSLQGEHISEQYF

v_call: TRBV11-2
j_call: TRBJ2-1
clone_size: -
d_call: TRBD2
cdr3_nt: TGTGCCAGCAGCTTAGGACTAGCGGGGAGCTCCTACAATGAGCAGTTCTTC
cdr3_aa: CASSLGLAGSSYNEQFF

v_call: TRBV4-3
j_call: TRBJ2-2
clone_size: -
d_call: -
cdr3_nt: TGCGCCAGCAGCCAAGAGGGACAGAACACCGGGGAGCTGTTTTTT
cdr3_aa: CASSQEGQNTGELFF

v_call: TRBV5-4
j_call: TRBJ2-1
clone_size: -
d_call: TRBD2
cdr3_nt: TGTGCCAGCAGCTTGTTGTTAGAGCCGGGAGGGCCCAATGAGCAGTTCTTC
cdr3_aa: CASSLLLEPGGPNEQFF

v_call: TRBV5-6
j_call: TRBJ2-5
clone_size: -
d_call: -
cdr3_nt: TGTGCCAGCAGCTTGGTAGAGACCCAGTACTTC
cdr3_aa: CASSLVETQYF

v_call: TRBV4-3
j_call: TRBJ1-4
clone_size: -
d_call: -
cdr3_nt: TGCGCCAGCAGCCAGGACAGTATTAACGAAAAACTGTTTTTT
cdr3_aa: CASSQDSINEKLFF